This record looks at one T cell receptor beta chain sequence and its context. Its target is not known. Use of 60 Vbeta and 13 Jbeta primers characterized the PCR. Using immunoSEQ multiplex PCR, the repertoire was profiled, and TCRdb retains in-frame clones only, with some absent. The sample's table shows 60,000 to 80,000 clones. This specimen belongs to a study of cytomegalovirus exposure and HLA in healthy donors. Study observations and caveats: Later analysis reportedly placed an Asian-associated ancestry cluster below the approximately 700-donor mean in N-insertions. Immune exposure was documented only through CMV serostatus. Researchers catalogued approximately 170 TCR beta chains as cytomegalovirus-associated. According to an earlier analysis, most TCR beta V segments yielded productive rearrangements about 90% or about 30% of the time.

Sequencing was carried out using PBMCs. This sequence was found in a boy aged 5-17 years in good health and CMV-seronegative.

Here the CDR3 DNA reads TGTGCCAGCAGCTTCCGAGGACAACTAAATGGCTACACCTTC. As protein: CASSFRGQLNGYTF. The rearrangement joins TRBV5-4 to TRBJ1-2; perhaps TRBD1 as D (5 bases). This CDR3 is built from 14 residues. Deletions cut 2 bases from V and 6 bases from J, with 14 bases between. Germline V gene lookup returns CDR1 SGHNT and CDR2 YYREEE (reference sequence). The full variable domain, in which reference TRBV5-4 and TRBJ1-2 provide the parts outside the CDR3, is ETGVTQSPTHLIKTRGQQVTLRCSSQSGHNTVSWYQQALGQGPQFIFQYYREEENGRGNFPPRFSGLQFPNYSSELNVNALELDDSALYLCASSFRGQLNGYTFGSGTRLTVV.